These T cell receptor beta chains were read from a single sample in a study of identical twins' blood T cells. TCRdb reanalysed the 5' RACE reads using MiXCR and keeps one entry per CDR3 protein. The sample shows hundreds of thousands of distinct CDR3 sequences, about 28% of them seen only once. The sequenced sample was PBMCs. The receptors here all came from a woman aged 18 to 50 in good health. Both conserved end residues are part of each CDR3. The order of the fields is CDR3 DNA, CDR3 protein, D gene, J gene, V gene, clone size. The D gene is left open where the match is weak. A clone size is listed for some rows: how often the clone was seen (once, few, many), or a class if it is expanded.

TGCGCCAGCAGCTTGGCCTTAGATGGAACCGGGGAGCTGTTTTTT CASSLALDGTGELFF . TRBJ2-2 TRBV5-1 .
TGTGCCAGCACCTCCGGGACCCCGGGGCAGTTCTTC CASTSGTPGQFF . TRBJ2-1 TRBV6-2/TRBV6-3 .
TGTGCCAGCATTTCGAGGGGGGAAGGTCAGCCCCAGCATTTT CASISRGEGQPQHF . TRBJ1-5 TRBV6-2/TRBV6-3 .
TGTGCCATCTACGGGGGCACAGATACGCAGTATTTT CAIYGGTDTQYF . TRBJ2-3 TRBV10-3 many
TGTGCCAGCAGTTCTTTCGTGTCGGACAGCACAAACACTGAAGCTTTCTTT CASSSFVSDSTNTEAFF . TRBJ1-1 TRBV28 .
TGTGCCAGCAGCTTACGGGGAAGAGCAACTAATGAAAAACTGTTTTTT CASSLRGRATNEKLFF . TRBJ1-4 TRBV7-8 once
TGCGCCAGCAGCTTGGAAAACAAGCAGTACTTC CASSLENKQYF . TRBJ2-7 TRBV5-1 .
TGCAGTGCTAGAGGAGGGGGAGAGACCCAGTACTTC CSARGGGETQYF . TRBJ2-5 TRBV20-1 few
TGTTCCAGCCGGTCCCCATCCTACGAGCAGTACTTC CSSRSPSYEQYF . TRBJ2-7 TRBV10-3 .
TGTGCCAGCAGTATAGAGGGCCACTCTGGAAACACCATATATTTT CASSIEGHSGNTIYF . TRBJ1-3 TRBV3-1 few
TGTGCCAGCAGCCCCCAACTCTCTCGCGAGCAGTACTTC CASSPQLSREQYF . TRBJ2-7 TRBV9 .
TGCGCCAGCAGCTCCCCCGGGACAGTGCGAAATGAGCAGTTCTTC CASSSPGTVRNEQFF TRBD1 TRBJ2-1 TRBV5-1 .
TGTGCCACCACCAAAGAGGTCCCAGATACCAACACCGGGGAGCTGTTTTTT CATTKEVPDTNTGELFF . TRBJ2-2 TRBV15 .
TGCAGTGCCTCAGACAGGGGCGGATTCGAGCAGTACTTC CSASDRGGFEQYF TRBD1 TRBJ2-7 TRBV20-1 .
TGTGCCAGCAGCAGGGGGGCGGAGAACTATGGCTACACCTTC CASSRGAENYGYTF . TRBJ1-2 TRBV5-6 many
TGTGCCAGCAGCCATGCCCCTGGGGGCGGTCAGGAAGCTTTCTTT CASSHAPGGGQEAFF . TRBJ1-1 TRBV3-1 few
TGTGCCAGCAGCTCCGCCGGGACAGGGTTGTCTGGCTACACCTTC CASSSAGTGLSGYTF TRBD1 TRBJ1-2 TRBV5-6 few
TGTGCCAGCAGCGGAGGGGTGCGAACTGAAGCTTTCTTT CASSGGVRTEAFF . TRBJ1-1 TRBV7-9 .
TGTGCCAGCAGTGGGTTTCCGGACAGAGGAGAGGAGGCTTTCTTT CASSGFPDRGEEAFF . TRBJ1-1 TRBV25-1 .
TGTGCCAGCAGTTACTCCCTGGACCGGAACACTGAAGCTTTCTTT CASSYSLDRNTEAFF . TRBJ1-1 TRBV6-5 few
TGCAGTGCTAGAGATCCGGCGGGAGAGGGAAATACGCAGTATTTT CSARDPAGEGNTQYF TRBD2 TRBJ2-3 TRBV20-1 few
TGTGCCAGCAGGAGGGACAATGCGAACACCGGGGAGCTGTTTTTT CASRRDNANTGELFF . TRBJ2-2 TRBV2 few
TGCGCCAGCAGCCCAAGCTGGAGCACAGATACGCAGTATTTT CASSPSWSTDTQYF . TRBJ2-3 TRBV5-1 .
TGTGCCAGCACCCGGGACAGGGCTGAAAATTCACCCCTCCACTTT CASTRDRAENSPLHF TRBD1 TRBJ1-6 TRBV7-9 .
TGTGCCAGCAGCCCTCACCTCGGGGAAATTGAGTTCTTC CASSPHLGEIEFF . TRBJ2-1 TRBV9 .
TGCAGCGTTTCGGGACAGGGGTACGATCAGTACTTC CSVSGQGYDQYF TRBD1 TRBJ2-7 TRBV29-1 .
TGTGCCAGCATCTCCTTCATCGAACTGAACACTGAAGCTTTCTTT CASISFIELNTEAFF . TRBJ1-1 TRBV7-8 .
TGTGCCAGCAGTCTAAAGGGGACAGGGGATCAGCCCCAGCATTTT CASSLKGTGDQPQHF TRBD1 TRBJ1-5 TRBV12-3/TRBV12-4 .
TGTGCCAGCAGTTATCGGGGCGAGCAGTACTTC CASSYRGEQYF . TRBJ2-7 TRBV6-6 many
TGCAGTGCCATAAAGAACACTGAAGCTTTCTTT CSAIKNTEAFF . TRBJ1-1 TRBV20-1 .
TGTGCCAGCAGTTACTCTCCGGGACACAGAAACACTGAAGCTTTCTTT CASSYSPGHRNTEAFF . TRBJ1-1 TRBV6-6 few
TGCGCCAGCAACTACGGCGGGGAGCTGTTTTTT CASNYGGELFF . TRBJ2-2 TRBV5-1 few
TGCGCCAGCAGCCGCGGACAGGGGGGAGCTGAAGCTTTCTTT CASSRGQGGAEAFF TRBD1 TRBJ1-1 TRBV4-3 .
TGTGCCAGCAGTGAAACGACAGCTGCGCACATTCAGTACTTC CASSETTAAHIQYF . TRBJ2-4 TRBV2 many
TGTGCCAGCAGTTCCAATCGTCCGGTGGAGCTGTTTTTT CASSSNRPVELFF . TRBJ2-2 TRBV27 .
TGTGCCAGCAGTTTAGGCGAATACTATGGCTACACCTTC CASSLGEYYGYTF . TRBJ1-2 TRBV28 .
TGTGCCAGCAATGCGGAATTTGCCGAAGCTTTCTTT CASNAEFAEAFF . TRBJ1-1 TRBV2 .
TGTGCCAGCAGCCCTAGCGGGGCGAACACCGGGGAGCTGTTTTTT CASSPSGANTGELFF TRBD2 TRBJ2-2 TRBV9 few
TGCAGTGCTAGAGATGTGCGGGGCCAAGAGACCCAGTACTTC CSARDVRGQETQYF . TRBJ2-5 TRBV20-1 few
TGTGCCAGCAGCTTAATCCAAGGACGAGACATTCAGTACTTC CASSLIQGRDIQYF . TRBJ2-4 TRBV7-9 .
TGTGCCAGCAGCCTCCCAGGCAGGGAGGATAATTCACCCCTCCACTTT CASSLPGREDNSPLHF . TRBJ1-6 TRBV7-9 .
TGTGCCAGCAGCGGACAGGGCAATGAGCAGTTCTTC CASSGQGNEQFF TRBD1 TRBJ2-1 TRBV6-1 many